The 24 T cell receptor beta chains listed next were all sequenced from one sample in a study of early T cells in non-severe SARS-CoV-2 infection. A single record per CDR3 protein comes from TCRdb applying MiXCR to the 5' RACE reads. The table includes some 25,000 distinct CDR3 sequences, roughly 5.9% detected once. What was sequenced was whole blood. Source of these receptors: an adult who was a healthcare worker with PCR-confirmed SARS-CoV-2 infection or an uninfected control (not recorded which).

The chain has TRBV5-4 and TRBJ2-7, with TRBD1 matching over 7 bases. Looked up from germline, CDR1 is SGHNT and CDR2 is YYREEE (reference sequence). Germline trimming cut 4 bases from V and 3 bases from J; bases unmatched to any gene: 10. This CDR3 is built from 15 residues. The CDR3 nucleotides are TGTGCCAGCAGCCCAGAAACGGGGACAGTCTACGAGCAGTACTTC. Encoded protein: CASSPETGTVYEQYF.

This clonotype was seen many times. The DNA of the CDR3 is TGTGCCAGCAGCCCTACGGTAGGGCATGGAAACACCATATATTTT. Translating gives CASSPTVGHGNTIYF. The chain carries TRBV11-2 and TRBJ1-3; unclear D gene. This CDR3 has 15 residues. CDR1 and CDR2 from the germline V gene are SGHAT and FQNNGV. V lost 5 bases and J 3 bases, leaving 14 bases between the germline ends.

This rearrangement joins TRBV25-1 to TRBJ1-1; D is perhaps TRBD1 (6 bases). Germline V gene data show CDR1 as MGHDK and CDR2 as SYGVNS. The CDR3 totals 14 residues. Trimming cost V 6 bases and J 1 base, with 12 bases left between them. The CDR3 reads CASSKEGENTEAFF. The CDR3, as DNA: TGTGCCAGCAGCAAAGAGGGGGAGAACACTGAAGCTTTCTTT. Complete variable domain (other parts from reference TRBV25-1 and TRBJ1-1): EADIYQTPRYLVIGTGKKITLECSQTMGHDKMYWYQQDPGMELHLIHYSYGVNSTEKGDLSSESTVSRIRTEHFPLTLESARPSHTSQYLCASSKEGENTEAFFGQGTRLTVV.

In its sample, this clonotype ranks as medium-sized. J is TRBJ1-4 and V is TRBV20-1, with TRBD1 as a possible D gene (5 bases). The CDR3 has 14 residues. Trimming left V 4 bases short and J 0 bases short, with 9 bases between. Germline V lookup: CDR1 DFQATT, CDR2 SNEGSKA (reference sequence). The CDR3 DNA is TGCAGTGCTACCAGACAGTCAACTAATGAAAAACTGTTTTTT. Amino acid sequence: CSATRQSTNEKLFF.

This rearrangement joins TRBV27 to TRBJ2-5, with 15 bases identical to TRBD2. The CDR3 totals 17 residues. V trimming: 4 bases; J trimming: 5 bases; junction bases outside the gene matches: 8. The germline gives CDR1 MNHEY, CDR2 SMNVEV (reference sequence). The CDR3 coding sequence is TGTGCCAGCAGTTCCTGGACTAGCGGGGGGGCCCGGGAGACCCAGTACTTC. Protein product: CASSSWTSGGARETQYF.

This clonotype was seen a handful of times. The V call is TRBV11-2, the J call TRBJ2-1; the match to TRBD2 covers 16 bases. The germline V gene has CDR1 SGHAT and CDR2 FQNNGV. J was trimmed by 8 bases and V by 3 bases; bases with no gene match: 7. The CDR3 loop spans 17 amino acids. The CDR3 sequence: CASSFGTSGRASDEQFF. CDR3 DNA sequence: TGTGCCAGCAGCTTCGGGACTAGCGGGAGGGCTTCGGATGAGCAGTTCTTC.

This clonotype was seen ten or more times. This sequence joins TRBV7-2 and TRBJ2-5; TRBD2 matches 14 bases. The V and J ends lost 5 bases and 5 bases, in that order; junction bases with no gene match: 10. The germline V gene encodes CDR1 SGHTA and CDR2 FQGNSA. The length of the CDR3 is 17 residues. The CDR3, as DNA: TGTGCCAGCAGCCAGGGACTAGCGGGAGTTTACGGGGAGACCCAGTACTTC. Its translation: CASSQGLAGVYGETQYF.

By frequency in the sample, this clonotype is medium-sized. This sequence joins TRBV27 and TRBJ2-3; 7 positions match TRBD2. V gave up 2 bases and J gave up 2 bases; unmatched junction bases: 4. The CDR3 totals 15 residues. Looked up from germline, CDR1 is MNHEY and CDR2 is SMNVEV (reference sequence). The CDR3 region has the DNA TGTGCCAGCAGTTTACGGGAGGCCCACACAGATACGCAGTATTTT. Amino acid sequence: CASSLREAHTDTQYF.

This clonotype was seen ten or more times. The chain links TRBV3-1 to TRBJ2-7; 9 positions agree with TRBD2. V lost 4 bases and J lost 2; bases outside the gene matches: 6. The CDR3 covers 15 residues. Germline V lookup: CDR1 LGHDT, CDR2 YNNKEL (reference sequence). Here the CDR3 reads CASSPFSGGTYEQYF. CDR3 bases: TGTGCCAGCAGCCCCTTCAGCGGGGGGACCTACGAGCAGTACTTC.

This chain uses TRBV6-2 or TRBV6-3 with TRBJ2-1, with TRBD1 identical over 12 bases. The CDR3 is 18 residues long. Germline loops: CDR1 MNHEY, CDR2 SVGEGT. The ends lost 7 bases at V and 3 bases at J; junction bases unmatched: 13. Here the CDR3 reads CASTQGTGGLNRYNEQFF. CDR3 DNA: TGTGCCAGCACCCAGGGGACAGGGGGCCTTAATCGCTACAATGAGCAGTTCTTC.

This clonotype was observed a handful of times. The CDR3 region has the DNA TGTGCCAGCAGTCCGGGGACAGTTTATGGCTACACCTTC. It yields the protein CASSPGTVYGYTF. V is TRBV28 and J is TRBJ1-2, with 7 bases fitting TRBD1. V was clipped by 5 bases and J by 5 bases; unmatched bases: 5. The CDR3 consists of 13 residues. Germline values: CDR1 MDHEN, CDR2 SYDVKM.

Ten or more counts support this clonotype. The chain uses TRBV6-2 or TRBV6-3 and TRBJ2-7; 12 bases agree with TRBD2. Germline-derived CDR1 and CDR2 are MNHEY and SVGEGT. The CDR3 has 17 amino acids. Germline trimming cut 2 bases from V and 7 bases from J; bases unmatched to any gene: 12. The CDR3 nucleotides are TGTGCCAGCAGTTACGGAGGACTAGCGGGACCAAGGGAAGAGCAGTACTTC. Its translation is CASSYGGLAGPREEQYF.

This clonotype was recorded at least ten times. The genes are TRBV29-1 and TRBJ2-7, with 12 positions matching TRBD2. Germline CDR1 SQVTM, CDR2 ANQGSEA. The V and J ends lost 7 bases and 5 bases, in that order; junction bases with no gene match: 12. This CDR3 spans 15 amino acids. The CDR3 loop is CSGTLAGGLGNEQYF. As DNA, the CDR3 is TGCAGCGGTACACTAGCGGGAGGTTTGGGTAACGAGCAGTACTTC.

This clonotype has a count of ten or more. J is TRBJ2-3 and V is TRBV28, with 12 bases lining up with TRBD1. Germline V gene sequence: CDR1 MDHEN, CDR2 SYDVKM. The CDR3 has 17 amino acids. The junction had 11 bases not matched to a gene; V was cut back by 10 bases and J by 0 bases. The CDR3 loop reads CATYRGTGGASTDTQYF. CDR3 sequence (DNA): TGTGCCACTTATCGCGGGACAGGGGGCGCTAGCACAGATACGCAGTATTTT. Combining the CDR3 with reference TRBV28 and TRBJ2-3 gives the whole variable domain DVKVTQSSRYLVKRTGEKVFLECVQDMDHENMFWYRQDPGLGLRLIYFSYDVKMKEKGDIPEGYSVSREKKERFSLILESASTNQTSMYLCATYRGTGGASTDTQYFGPGTRLTVL.

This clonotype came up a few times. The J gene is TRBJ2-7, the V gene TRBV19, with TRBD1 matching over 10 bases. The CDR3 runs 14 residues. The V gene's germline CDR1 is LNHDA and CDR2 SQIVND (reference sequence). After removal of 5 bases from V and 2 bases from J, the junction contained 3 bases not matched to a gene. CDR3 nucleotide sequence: TGTGCCAGTAGTTCCGGGACAGGGGCCTACGAGCAGTACTTC. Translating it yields CASSSGTGAYEQYF.

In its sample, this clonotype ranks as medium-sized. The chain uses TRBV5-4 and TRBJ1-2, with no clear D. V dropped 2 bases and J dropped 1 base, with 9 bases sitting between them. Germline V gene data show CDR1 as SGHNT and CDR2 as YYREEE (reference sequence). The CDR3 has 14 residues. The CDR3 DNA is TGTGCCAGCAGCTTAGGGCAGCATAACTATGGCTACACCTTC. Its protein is CASSLGQHNYGYTF.

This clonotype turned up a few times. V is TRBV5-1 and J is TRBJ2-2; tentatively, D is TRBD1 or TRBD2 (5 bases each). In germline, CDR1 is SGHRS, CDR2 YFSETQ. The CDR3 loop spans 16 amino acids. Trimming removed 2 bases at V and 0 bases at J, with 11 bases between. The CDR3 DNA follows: TGCGCCAGCAGCTTAATGAGGGGAGCGAACACCGGGGAGCTGTTTTTT. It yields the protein CASSLMRGANTGELFF.

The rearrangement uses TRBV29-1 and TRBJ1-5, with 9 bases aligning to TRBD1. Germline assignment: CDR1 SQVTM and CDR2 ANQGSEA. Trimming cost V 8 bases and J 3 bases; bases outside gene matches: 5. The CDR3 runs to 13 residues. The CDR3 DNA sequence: TGCAGCACTCGGACAGGGGACAATCAGCCCCAGCATTTT. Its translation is CSTRTGDNQPQHF.

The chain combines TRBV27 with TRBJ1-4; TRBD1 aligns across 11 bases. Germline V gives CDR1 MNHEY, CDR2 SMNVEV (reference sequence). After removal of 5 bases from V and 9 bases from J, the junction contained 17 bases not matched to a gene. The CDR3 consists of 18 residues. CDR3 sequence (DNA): TGTGCCAGCAGTCTCACCGGGACAGGGGGACCTCTCTGGAAAAAACTGTTTTTT. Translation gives CASSLTGTGGPLWKKLFF.

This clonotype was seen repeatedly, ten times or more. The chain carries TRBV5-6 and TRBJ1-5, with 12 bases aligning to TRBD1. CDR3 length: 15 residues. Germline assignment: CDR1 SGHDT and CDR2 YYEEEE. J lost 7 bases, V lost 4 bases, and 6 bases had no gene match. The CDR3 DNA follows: TGTGCCAGCAGCCGGGACAGGGGGCAGGGGCAGCCCCAGCATTTT. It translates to CASSRDRGQGQPQHF.

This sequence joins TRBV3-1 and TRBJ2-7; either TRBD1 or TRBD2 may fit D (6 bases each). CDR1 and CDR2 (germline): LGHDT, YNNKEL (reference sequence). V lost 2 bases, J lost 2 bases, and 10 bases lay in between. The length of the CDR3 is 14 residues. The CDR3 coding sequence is TGTGCCAGCAGCCAACGGGGGCTTCCCTACGAGCAGTACTTC. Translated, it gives CASSQRGLPYEQYF.

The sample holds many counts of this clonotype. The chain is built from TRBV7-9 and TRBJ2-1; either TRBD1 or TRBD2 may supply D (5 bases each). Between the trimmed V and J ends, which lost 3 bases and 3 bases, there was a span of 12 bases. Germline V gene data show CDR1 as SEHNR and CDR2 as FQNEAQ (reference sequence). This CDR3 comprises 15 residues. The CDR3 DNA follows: TGTGCCAGCAGCTTCGGGACCGGATACTACAATGAGCAGTTCTTC. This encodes CASSFGTGYYNEQFF.

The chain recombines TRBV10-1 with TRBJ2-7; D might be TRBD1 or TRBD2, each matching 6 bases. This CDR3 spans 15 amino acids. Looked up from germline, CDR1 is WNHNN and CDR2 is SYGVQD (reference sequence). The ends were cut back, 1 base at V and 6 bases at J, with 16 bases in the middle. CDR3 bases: TGCGCCAGCAGTGAGTTCGGTGGGGGGCCCGCCGAGCAGTACTTC. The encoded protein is CASSEFGGGPAEQYF.

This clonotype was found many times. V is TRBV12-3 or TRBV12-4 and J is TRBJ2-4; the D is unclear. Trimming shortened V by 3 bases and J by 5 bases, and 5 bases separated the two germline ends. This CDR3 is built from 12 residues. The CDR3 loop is CASSLAENIQYF. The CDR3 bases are TGTGCCAGCAGTTTGGCCGAAAACATTCAGTACTTC.